This TCR beta chain was observed in a study of CD8 T cells in Susac syndrome. CDR1 is SGHRS and CDR2 is YFSETQ in the germline V gene. V was clipped by 4 bases and J by 7 bases; unmatched bases: 7. The CDR3 has 14 residues. An amount of RNA that ranged from roughly 0.5 to 1 ug was reverse transcribed with random hexamers. The amplification used immunoSEQ multiplex PCR on TCR beta CDR3; it spanned 54 Vbeta and 13 Jbeta. TCRdb re-derived calls from the immunoSEQ multiplex PCR reads in MiXCR, one entry per CDR3 protein. The table shows about 190,000 distinct CDR3 sequences, with approximately 94% occurring only once.

The TCR originated in a human donor with Susac syndrome. The sample was CD4+ T cells from PBMCs. The genes are TRBV5-1 and TRBJ2-2, with 7 bases lining up with TRBD1. CDR3 amino acids: CASSHDRVLGELFF. The CDR3 region has the DNA TGCGCCAGCAGCCACGACAGGGTTCTCGGGGAGCTGTTTTTT.